This T cell receptor (beta chain) was sequenced during a study of blood T cell repertoires in COVID-19 (dated by TCRdb to 2020 to 2022). With regard to the full study: Samples covering the acute and convalescent phases of COVID-19 were provided by collaborators in the United States, Italy and Spain. The samples were drawn from two sources: the first 160 participants of the ongoing ImmuneRACE study, and over 1,000 subjects contributed by 6 global collaborators. A freely available public database, intended as a resource for researchers studying the immune response to SARS-CoV-2, is where the repertoires were released. The prospective study material was composed of cDNA or gDNA derived from T cells, B-cell-depleted T cells, or PBMCs. Nearly every sample came with metadata listing a de-identified subject ID, COVID-19 status, age in years and sex. Subjects who had been exposed to COVID-19, were actively infected with it, or had recovered from it provided the deeply sampled blood TCRbeta repertoires that made up the dataset. Where available, HLA class I and class II types were obtained from metadata supplied by the sample provider rather than from assay-based typing.

The CDR3 runs 15 residues from the cysteine to the phenylalanine. CDR3 DNA is the only sequence kept; it has 45 bases, read in frame from the first base. The germline V gene supplies CDR1 MDHEN and CDR2 SYDVKM. V drops 6 bases and J drops 7 bases, leaving 19 bases in between. Study-level results and caveats: The amount of clinical and demographic metadata varied by source and participant and was provided uncurated.

Participants in the prospective study were enrolled through a virtual design, were aged roughly 18 to 100 years, and lived in under 25 United States geographic areas. In the prospective study, cohorts were assigned on the basis of participant-reported clinical history obtained from a screening survey and a study questionnaire. A participant counted as exposed if, within 2 weeks of entering the study, that participant had been in contact with someone who had a PCR-confirmed or clinician-diagnosed COVID-19 case. Mobile phlebotomists in the prospective study collected whole blood, serum and a nasopharyngeal or oropharyngeal swab from every participant. Additional blood draws and questionnaires over an approximately two-month period could optionally be provided by prospective study participants. Prospective study blood samples were shipped either frozen or at room temperature before DNA extraction.

TCRbeta CDR3 regions were amplified from genomic DNA using the immunoSEQ Assay, a bias-controlled multiplex PCR. Per the original workflow: The number of nucleated cells in each sample was estimated by amplification of reference gene primers within the assay. To quantify the absolute abundance of each unique TCRbeta CDR3 rearrangement, sequence reads were collapsed and filtered. Productive Simpson clonality was computed per sample as the square root of Simpson's diversity index over productive rearrangements. TCRdb took this table from immuneACCESS and kept in-frame rearrangements with V and J called. Such tables lack part of the clones; where checked against another copy, unresolved V genes explain under half of the gap, and the rest is unexplained. Clone size and V and J calls were adopted from that table, with D and trimming inferred from the DNA. The sample table contains under 400,000 clones; only one count was recorded for 88% of them. Together, the top ten hold approximately 0.97% of the sample.

About this clone: The target of this receptor is not known. Base quality data are lacking; no much larger clone is found one base away.

The receptor was isolated from a woman in her twenties or thirties who had been exposed to COVID-19. The sample consisted of PBMCs or T cells enriched from blood (not recorded which). The V and J segments used are TRBV28 and TRBJ2-1; no D gene can be assigned with confidence. The DNA is as follows: TGTGCCAGCAGCCGTCTCACTATGATAGTAAATGAGCAGTTCTTC. This encodes CASSRLTMIVNEQFF.